This T cell receptor (beta chain) is from a study of T cells in tumors after PD-1 blockade. Study-level background: Treatment was either pembrolizumab 200 mg every 3 weeks or cemiplimab 350 mg every 2 weeks. A subset received ongoing vismodegib 150 mg daily alongside anti-PD-1 therapy. Blood samples averaged around 110,000 templates (range roughly 24,679-270,000) and fewer than 40,000 unique clonotypes.

Template: tumor biopsy or peripheral blood genomic DNA, 616-6,004 ng per sample. The assay was immunoSEQ multiplex PCR, and TCRdb's table has in-frame clones only and misses some. Here the sample spans roughly 48,000 clones, roughly 80% being singletons. CDR1 MNHNY and CDR2 SVGAGI come from the germline V gene (reference sequence). CDR3 length: 16 amino acids. V was shortened by 7 bases and J by 1 base, with 17 bases between the two germline ends. The chain uses TRBV6-6 and TRBJ1-5; possibly TRBD1 for D (5 bases). The sequence was obtained from a human donor with basal cell carcinoma. This sample comprised PBMCs, obtained before anti-PD-1 treatment. The CDR3 sequence is CASTLREGVSNQPQHF. In DNA form, the CDR3 reads TGTGCCAGCACCCTACGGGAAGGGGTGAGCAATCAGCCCCAGCATTTT.